The rows below give T cell receptor beta chains drawn from one sample of a study of blood T cell repertoires in COVID-19. The protocol was immunoSEQ multiplex PCR, while the TCRdb copy is restricted to in-frame clones and leaves out a portion. The sample yields over 90,000 clones, 89% seen once. The material sequenced was peripheral blood. The receptors were gathered from an older woman with acute or convalescent COVID-19. CDR3s include the opening cysteine and the closing phenylalanine or tryptophan. The D gene is left open where the match is weak. Clone size appears in some rows only: once, few, many, or a class for an expanded clone.

v_call	j_call	d_call	clone_size	cdr3_nt	cdr3_aa
TRBV2	TRBJ1-4	-	-	TGTGCCAGCAGCCGGGAGAATAATGAAAAACTGTTTTTT	CASSRENNEKLFF
TRBV6-6	TRBJ1-1	-	-	TGTGCCAGCAGACCAACCGTAGCGAGCACTGAAGCTTTCTTT	CASRPTVASTEAFF
TRBV5-1	TRBJ1-1	-	-	TGCGCCAGCAGCTTGGGAGTGGGGAGCACTGAAGCTTTCTTT	CASSLGVGSTEAFF
TRBV6-6	TRBJ2-2	TRBD1	-	TGTGCCAGCAAGAAGGGACAGGGGGGCACCGGGGAGCTGTTTTTT	CASKKGQGGTGELFF
TRBV10-3	TRBJ2-3	TRBD2	-	TGTGCCATCAGTGAGAGCCTCTTTCTAGCGGGGGGGACCACTCGCACAGATACGCAGTATTTT	CAISESLFLAGGTTRTDTQYF
TRBV2	TRBJ2-5	-	-	TGTGCCAGCAGTGAGTCGCGGACCACAGGTGGGACCCAGTACTTC	CASSESRTTGGTQYF
TRBV30	TRBJ2-2	TRBD2	-	TGTGCCTGGAGTGTACGCTTAGCGGGGAACACCGGGGAGCTGTTTTTT	CAWSVRLAGNTGELFF
TRBV30	TRBJ2-1	-	-	TGTGCCTGGAGTGTGTCCCCCTCCAGGGTCTACCAGTTCTTC	CAWSVSPSRVYQFF
TRBV21-1	TRBJ1-1	-	-	TGTGCCAGCAGCAAACGGACAGGGACTGAAGCTTTCTTT	CASSKRTGTEAFF
TRBV11-3	TRBJ2-1	TRBD2	-	TGTGCCAGCAGCTTAGGACTAACAGCGGGAGGGACCTACAATGAGCAGTTCTTC	CASSLGLTAGGTYNEQFF
TRBV3-1/TRBV3-2	TRBJ1-3	TRBD1	few	TGTGCCAGCAGCCAAGGACAGGGGAACACCATATATTTT	CASSQGQGNTIYF
TRBV6-1	TRBJ1-5	-	-	TGTGCCAGCAGTGAGAGTGGCAATCAGCCCCAGCATTTT	CASSESGNQPQHF
TRBV19	TRBJ2-3	TRBD2	-	TGTGCCAGTAGTCCCGGACTAGCGGGAGCTACAGATACGCAGTATTTT	CASSPGLAGATDTQYF
TRBV6-2/TRBV6-3	TRBJ1-1	-	-	TGTGCCAGCAGTTACCCAATCCAGACTGAAGCTTTCTTT	CASSYPIQTEAFF
TRBV7-8	TRBJ1-4	TRBD1	-	TGTGCCAGCAGCTACCGGGACAGGGATGAAAAACTGTTTTTT	CASSYRDRDEKLFF
TRBV11-3	TRBJ1-1	-	-	TGTGCCAGCAGCGTGGGGGGAGTCCACACTGAAGCTTTCTTT	CASSVGGVHTEAFF
TRBV30	TRBJ1-5	TRBD1	-	TGTGCCTGGAGTTCGACAGGGGGTAATCAGCCCCAGCATTTT	CAWSSTGGNQPQHF
TRBV6-2/TRBV6-3	TRBJ1-1	TRBD1	-	TGTGCCAGCAGCCAGGGGGTGGCAGCTTTCTTT	CASSQGVAAFF
TRBV28	TRBJ1-5	-	-	TGTGCCAGCAGTTTATCGATGGCCCACACAGGATACCATCAGCCCCAGCATTTT	CASSLSMAHTGYHQPQHF
TRBV5-3	TRBJ2-5	-	-	TGTGCCAGTCGCGATGAAGAGACCCAGTACTTC	CASRDEETQYF
TRBV5-1	TRBJ2-1	TRBD2	-	TGCGCCAGCAGACCGGAGGGGACTAGAGTCAATGAGCAGTTCTTC	CASRPEGTRVNEQFF